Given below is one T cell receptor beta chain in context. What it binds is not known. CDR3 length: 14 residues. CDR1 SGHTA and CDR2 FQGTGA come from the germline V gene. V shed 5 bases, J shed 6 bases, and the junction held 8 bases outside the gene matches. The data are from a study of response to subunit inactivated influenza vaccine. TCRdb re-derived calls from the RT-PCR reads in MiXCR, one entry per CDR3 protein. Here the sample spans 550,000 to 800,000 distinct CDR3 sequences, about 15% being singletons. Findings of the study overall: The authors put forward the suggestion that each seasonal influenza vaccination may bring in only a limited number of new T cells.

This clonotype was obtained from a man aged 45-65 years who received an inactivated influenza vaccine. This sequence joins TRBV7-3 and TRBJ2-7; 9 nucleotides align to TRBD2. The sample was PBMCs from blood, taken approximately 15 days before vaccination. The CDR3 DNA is TGTGCCAGCAGCCCTGGCCTAGCGGGAAGCGAGCAGTACTTC. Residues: CASSPGLAGSEQYF.